The rows below give T cell receptor beta chains drawn from one sample of a study of monozygotic twins with inflammatory bowel disease. From its re-call of the 5' RACE reads, TCRdb lists each CDR3 protein once, without DNA. In all, the sample yields around 450,000 distinct CDR3 sequences. The specimen was blood. These receptors were taken from a human donor with ulcerative colitis or Crohn's disease, or a healthy co-twin of an affected twin (not recorded which). CDR3s include the opening cysteine and the closing phenylalanine or tryptophan.

CATSRVAGQILYEQYF	TRBV15	TRBJ2-7
CASSDGSKPRAFF	TRBV11-2	TRBJ1-1
CASSPGTDNEKLFF	TRBV7-2	TRBJ1-4
CASSPRDEKLFF	TRBV12-3/TRBV12-4	TRBJ1-4
CAISERGKGGAYGYTF	TRBV10-3	TRBJ1-2
CASSVGRVTRELFF	TRBV9	TRBJ2-2
CASSIGGQKNEKLFF	TRBV19	TRBJ1-4
CASSLGLSNTEAFF	TRBV11-2	TRBJ1-1
CASRPSGGAAWAQYF	TRBV12-3/TRBV12-4	TRBJ2-3
CASSAGNPYNEQFF	TRBV27	TRBJ2-1
CASSSRDRTDTQYF	TRBV5-1	TRBJ2-3
CSVERDIEGYEQYF	TRBV29-1	TRBJ2-7
CSARPGSGPQHF	TRBV20-1	TRBJ1-5
CASSLRFQVVYNEQFF	TRBV12-3/TRBV12-4	TRBJ2-1
CASSPVAASSYNSPLHF	TRBV5-8	TRBJ1-6
CASSPQGGLLVGETQYF	TRBV11-2	TRBJ2-5